The 30 T cell receptor beta chains given below trace back to one sample, sequenced in a study of T cell responses to AZD1222 COVID-19 vaccine (dated by TCRdb to the early 2020s). Reading the label with the study, this specimen's time point is: baseline before first vaccination. The method was the immunoSEQ multiplex PCR assay. TCRdb mirrors the immuneACCESS table, restricted to in-frame sequences. Some clones are absent from its copies; in checked studies, under half trace to an unresolved V gene, and the reason for the others is unknown. Counted in this sample were 130,000 or so clones; 94% of them appeared once. Approximately 7% of the sample is in the top ten clones. The sample was peripheral blood, taken on day 0 of AZD1222 vaccination. All receptors come from an adult in good health.

The rearrangement uses TRBV24-1 and TRBJ1-5; TRBD1 agrees at 9 bases. After removal of 9 bases from V and 2 bases from J, the junction contained 1 base not matched to a gene. Germline V gene sequence: CDR1 KGHDR, CDR2 SFDVKD. The length of the CDR3 is 13 residues. The CDR3, as DNA: TGTGCCACCGGGGACAGGGGCAATCAGCCCCAGCATTTT. Its translation is CATGDRGNQPQHF.

V is TRBV28 and J is TRBJ1-5, with a tentative D call TRBD1 (5 bases). Looked up from germline, CDR1 is MDHEN and CDR2 is SYDVKM. Trimming cost V 3 bases and J 0 bases, with 9 bases left between them. The CDR3 has 15 amino acids. The CDR3 loop reads CASSLGRVSNQPQHF. The CDR3 nucleotides read TGTGCCAGCAGTTTGGGCAGGGTTAGCAATCAGCCCCAGCATTTT.

The chain is built from TRBV5-8 and TRBJ1-1; 8 bases align to TRBD1. The CDR3 loop spans 20 amino acids. Trimming at V came to 0 bases and at J to 0 bases, leaving 16 bases not matched to a gene. Germline assignment: CDR1 SGHTS and CDR2 YDEGEE. The DNA of the CDR3 is TGTGCCAGCAGCTTGGGGGTCCTCAGGGGGCGCGACGCCGTGAACACTGAAGCTTTCTTT. This codes for CASSLGVLRGRDAVNTEAFF. The full variable domain, its missing parts supplied by reference TRBV5-8 and TRBJ1-1, is EAGVTQSPTHLIKTRGQQATLRCSPISGHTSVYWYQQALGLGLQFLLWYDEGEERNRGNFPPRFSGRQFPNYSSELNVNALELEDSALYLCASSLGVLRGRDAVNTEAFFGQGTRLTVV.

CDR3 amino acids: CAWVPRGHSYEQYF. The CDR3 DNA is TGTGCCTGGGTGCCCCGGGGGCACTCCTACGAGCAGTACTTC. The chain carries TRBV30 and TRBJ2-7; D possibly uses TRBD1 or TRBD2 (6 bases each). CDR1 and CDR2 (germline): GTSNPN, SVGIG (reference sequence). V was cut by 5 bases and J by 0 bases, with 14 bases left in between. The CDR3 has 14 residues.

The chain couples TRBV7-2 to TRBJ2-2, with D perhaps matching TRBD2 (5 bases). The CDR3 loop spans 15 amino acids. Germline CDR1 SGHTA, CDR2 FQGNSA. Trimming left V 1 base short and J 1 base short, with 7 bases between. CDR3 DNA: TGTGCCAGCAGCTTAGGAAGCGGGAACACCGGGGAGCTGTTTTTT. This codes for CASSLGSGNTGELFF.

V gene TRBV30 combines with J gene TRBJ1-5; 8 nucleotides line up with TRBD1. Germline V gene sequence: CDR1 GTSNPN, CDR2 SVGIG (reference sequence). This CDR3 has 14 residues. V gave up 0 bases and J gave up 6 bases; unmatched junction bases: 4. DNA for the CDR3: TGTGCCTGGAGTGTGAACAGGGGGTTTCAGCCCCAGCATTTT. Translated, it gives CAWSVNRGFQPQHF. Drawing the rest from reference TRBV30 and TRBJ1-5, the complete variable domain is SQTIHQWPATLVQPVGSPLSLECTVEGTSNPNLYWYRQAAGRGLQLLFYSVGIGQISSEVPQNLSASRPQDRQFILSSKKLLLSDSGFYLCAWSVNRGFQPQHFGDGTRLSIL.

The chain carries TRBV7-2 and TRBJ2-7; tentatively, D is TRBD1 or TRBD2 (5 bases each). From germline, CDR1 is SGHTA and CDR2 FQGNSA. V gave up 3 bases and J gave up 4 bases, with 13 bases separating them. The CDR3 totals 14 residues. CDR3 nucleotide sequence: TGTGCCAGCAGCTTGGATTACGAGGGGTACGAGCAGTACTTC. Its protein product is CASSLDYEGYEQYF. The full variable domain, completed using reference TRBV7-2 and TRBJ2-7, is GAGVSQSPSNKVTEKGKDVELRCDPISGHTALYWYRQSLGQGLEFLIYFQGNSAPDKSGLPSDRFSAERTGGSVSTLTIQRTQQEDSAVYLCASSLDYEGYEQYFGPGTRLTVT.

This chain connects TRBV2 to TRBJ2-7, with TRBD2 matching 9 bases. CDR3 length: 16 residues. CDR1 is SNHLY and CDR2 is FYNNEI in the germline V gene. After removal of 2 bases from V and 3 bases from J, the junction contained 8 bases not matched to a gene. The CDR3 coding sequence is TGTGCCAGCAGTGAATCTGAGCGGGAGGTCGGCTACGAGCAGTACTTC. Amino acids: CASSESEREVGYEQYF.

This clone was seen once. The chain couples TRBV11-2 to TRBJ1-2; TRBD1 aligns across 9 bases. The J segment lost 0 bases and the V segment lost 4 bases, leaving 9 bases of the junction unmatched. The CDR3 length is 17 residues. The germline gives CDR1 SGHAT, CDR2 FQNNGV. The CDR3: CASSSPGQGPSNYGYTF. The CDR3 DNA follows: TGTGCCAGCAGCTCGCCGGGACAGGGACCATCTAACTATGGCTACACCTTC.

CDR3 sequence: CAWGDTHYEQYF. The DNA of the CDR3 is TGTGCCTGGGGCGACACCCACTACGAGCAGTACTTC. This sequence joins TRBV30 and TRBJ2-7; the D is unclear. The V and J ends lost 5 bases and 3 bases respectively, with 11 bases between them. The CDR3 spans 12 residues. The V gene's germline CDR1 is GTSNPN and CDR2 SVGIG (reference sequence). Looking up the rest from reference TRBV30 and TRBJ2-7 gives the full variable domain: SQTIHQWPATLVQPVGSPLSLECTVEGTSNPNLYWYRQAAGRGLQLLFYSVGIGQISSEVPQNLSASRPQDRQFILSSKKLLLSDSGFYLCAWGDTHYEQYFGPGTRLTVT.

The gene calls are TRBV11-2 and TRBJ1-5; unclear D gene. V was clipped by 0 bases and J by 0 bases, with 6 bases between them. The CDR3 length is 15 residues. Looked up from germline, CDR1 is SGHAT and CDR2 is FQNNGV. As DNA, the CDR3 is TGTGCCAGCAGCTTAGAGGTAACTAGCAATCAGCCCCAGCATTTT. Translation gives CASSLEVTSNQPQHF.

The CDR3 loop reads CASSYLGAYEQYF. The CDR3 DNA reads TGTGCCAGCAGTTACCTCGGGGCCTACGAGCAGTACTTC. V and J are TRBV6-2 or TRBV6-3 and TRBJ2-7; D perhaps matches TRBD2 (5 bases). Trimming left V 2 bases short and J 2 bases short, with 7 bases between. CDR3 length equals 13 residues. Germline V gene data show CDR1 as MNHEY and CDR2 as SVGEGT.

This chain joins TRBV10-1 and TRBJ1-1, with D hard to call. The germline gives CDR1 WNHNN, CDR2 SYGVQD (reference sequence). With 3 bases removed from V and 0 bases from J, the gap between germline ends came to 11 bases. The CDR3 covers 15 residues. The CDR3 DNA is TGCGCCAGCAGTGACAGGACCGAGATGAACACTGAAGCTTTCTTT. This sequence encodes CASSDRTEMNTEAFF.

CDR3 bases: TGTGCCAGCAGCCCTCTAGCGGGAGGGAACAATGAGCAGTTCTTC. Translated: CASSPLAGGNNEQFF. This rearrangement joins TRBV7-6 to TRBJ2-1, with 12 bases aligning to TRBD2. Germline V gene lookup returns CDR1 SGHVS and CDR2 FNYEAQ. There are 15 residues in the CDR3. Losses at the gene ends were 5 bases for V and 5 bases for J; bases not matched to a gene: 4.

The chain uses TRBV19 and TRBJ1-4; D is uncertain. The germline V gene has CDR1 LNHDA and CDR2 SQIVND (reference sequence). V gave up 7 bases and J gave up 4 bases, with 10 bases separating them. This CDR3 has 13 residues. CDR3 sequence (DNA): TGTGCCAGTACCCGAGCCCTTAATGAAAAACTGTTTTTT. Translating gives CASTRALNEKLFF.

The J gene is TRBJ1-1, the V gene TRBV5-1, with TRBD1 matching over 9 bases. This CDR3 is built from 15 residues. CDR1 and CDR2 from the germline V gene are SGHRS and YFSETQ. V shed 4 bases, J shed 4 bases, and the junction held 8 bases outside the gene matches. The CDR3 nucleotides read TGCGCCAGCAGCCTGGGGGACAGGGAAAGCACTGAAGCTTTCTTT. Its translation: CASSLGDRESTEAFF.

The rearrangement uses TRBV4-1 and TRBJ2-1; D is perhaps TRBD1 (5 bases). The germline V and J ends were trimmed by 4 bases and 4 bases, with 14 bases remaining between them. The CDR3 sequence is 15 residues long. Germline CDR1 is MGHRA and CDR2 is YSYEKL. The chain's CDR3 is CASSPGQHLYNEQFF. In DNA, the CDR3 is TGCGCCAGCAGCCCAGGACAACATCTTTACAATGAGCAGTTCTTC.

The chain couples TRBV7-9 to TRBJ2-2; TRBD2 is a possible D gene (5 bases). Germline assignment: CDR1 SEHNR and CDR2 FQNEAQ (reference sequence). Between the trimmed V and J ends, which lost 2 bases and 0 bases, there was a span of 7 bases. The CDR3 runs to 15 residues. This chain's CDR3 is CASSLLAPNTGELFF. The DNA for the CDR3 is TGTGCCAGCAGCTTACTAGCTCCGAACACCGGGGAGCTGTTTTTT. Looking up the rest from reference TRBV7-9 and TRBJ2-2 gives the full variable domain: DTGVSQNPRHKITKRGQNVTFRCDPISEHNRLYWYRQTLGQGPEFLTYFQNEAQLEKSRLLSDRFSAERPKGSFSTLEIQRTEQGDSAMYLCASSLLAPNTGELFFGEGSRLTVL.

This chain connects TRBV28 to TRBJ1-2, with TRBD1 matching over 8 bases. The V gene's germline CDR1 is MDHEN and CDR2 SYDVKM. Trimming removed 4 bases from V and 2 bases from J; junction bases left unmatched: 6. This CDR3 comprises 15 residues. CDR3 bases: TGTGCCAGCAGTTCCCCTAGACAGGGGAACTATGGCTACACCTTC. Translated: CASSSPRQGNYGYTF.

V usage is TRBV13 and J usage is TRBJ1-2, with 12 bases identical to TRBD1. Germline CDR1 is PRHDT and CDR2 is FYEKMQ (reference sequence). Trimming removed 8 bases from V and 7 bases from J; junction bases left unmatched: 8. The length of the CDR3 is 14 residues. The CDR3 DNA follows: TGTGCCAGCCAATTGGGACAGGGGGCGGTTGGCTACACCTTC. Translating it yields CASQLGQGAVGYTF.

The V and J genes are TRBV6-5 and TRBJ2-7; 7 bases are a match to TRBD1. CDR3 length equals 14 residues. Trimming took 8 bases from V and 1 from J; bases not matched to a gene: 8. Germline lookup yields CDR1 MNHEY and CDR2 SVGAGI. The chain's CDR3 is CASSRDSTSYEQYF. The CDR3 coding sequence is TGTGCCAGCTCACGGGACAGTACTTCCTACGAGCAGTACTTC.

The chain employs TRBV21-1 and TRBJ2-7; the table names TRBD1, a call not compared with the DNA. TRBV21-1 is flagged as a pseudogene. CDR3 size: 15 residues. CDR3 amino acids: CASSKADRLSYEQYF. CDR3 sequence (DNA): TGTGCCAGCAGCAAAGCCGACAGGCTCTCCTACGAGCAGTACTTC.

CDR3 region: CASSSQGRDKETQYF. For the CDR3, the DNA is TGCGCCAGCAGCAGCCAAGGGAGAGATAAAGAGACCCAGTACTTC. This sequence joins TRBV4-1 and TRBJ2-5; D is perhaps TRBD2 (5 bases). The CDR3 is made up of 15 amino acids. Germline CDR1 MGHRA, CDR2 YSYEKL. The V gene lost 5 bases and the J gene lost 3 bases, with 16 bases spanning the gap.

This clone has a single count. The V and J genes are TRBV6-4 and TRBJ1-1; the D gene is possibly TRBD1 (5 bases). Trimming removed 6 bases at V and 5 bases at J, with 7 bases between. This CDR3 is 11 amino acids long. The V gene's germline CDR1 is MRHNA and CDR2 SNTAGT. The CDR3 loop reads CASRSGTEAFF. CDR3 bases: TGTGCCAGCAGGTCAGGGACTGAAGCTTTCTTT.

The V gene is TRBV12-3 or TRBV12-4, the J gene TRBJ2-7; TRBD1 might be the D (5 bases). V was clipped by 3 bases and J by 7 bases, with 13 bases between them. The length of the CDR3 is 13 residues. In DNA, the CDR3 is TGTGCCAGCAGTTTCAGCAGGGTTTATGAGCAGTACTTC. Translated, it gives CASSFSRVYEQYF.

V is TRBV25-1 and J is TRBJ2-7, with D tentatively TRBD1 (6 bases). CDR3 length: 16 amino acids. Germline CDR1 is MGHDK and CDR2 is SYGVNS. Trimming took off 8 bases at V and 2 bases at J, with 22 bases between the two ends. The CDR3 region has the DNA TGTGCCAGCCCCAAACTCCGGACAGTAGCTGCCTACGAGCAGTACTTC. Translating gives CASPKLRTVAAYEQYF.

This sequence joins TRBV19 and TRBJ2-1; TRBD2 matches 9 bases. The CDR3 is made up of 16 amino acids. The junction had 13 bases not matched to a gene; V was cut back by 6 bases and J by 7 bases. The germline V gene has CDR1 LNHDA and CDR2 SQIVND (reference sequence). CDR3 nucleotides: TGTGCCAGTAGCTACTATAGCGGGAGACTCGATAATGAGCAGTTCTTC. This translates into CASSYYSGRLDNEQFF. Drawing the rest from reference TRBV19 and TRBJ2-1, the complete variable domain is DGGITQSPKYLFRKEGQNVTLSCEQNLNHDAMYWYRQDPGQGLRLIYYSQIVNDFQKGDIAEGYSVSREKKESFPLTVTSAQKNPTAFYLCASSYYSGRLDNEQFFGPGTRLTVL.

The chain carries TRBV19 and TRBJ1-1; maybe TRBD1 (5 bases). Germline values: CDR1 LNHDA, CDR2 SQIVND (reference sequence). V lost 5 bases and J 0 bases, leaving 19 bases between the germline ends. The length of the CDR3 is 17 residues. The CDR3 DNA reads as TGTGCCAGTAGTCAAATACAGGTGGCGGGAATGAACACTGAAGCTTTCTTT. Its translation is CASSQIQVAGMNTEAFF.

The chain combines TRBV7-9 with TRBJ2-2; 11 bases match TRBD1. The CDR3 runs to 14 residues. With V trimmed by 6 bases and J by 5 bases, 2 bases remained unmatched. CDR1 SEHNR and CDR2 FQNEAQ come from the germline V gene (reference sequence). For the CDR3, the DNA is TGTGCCAGCAGGGGGACAGGGGGTACCGGGGAGCTGTTTTTT. This codes for CASRGTGGTGELFF.

The J gene is TRBJ1-2, the V gene TRBV2, with D perhaps TRBD1 (5 bases). The CDR3 spans 12 residues. V was trimmed by 7 bases and J by 5 bases, leaving 11 bases between them. Germline assignment: CDR1 SNHLY and CDR2 FYNNEI. CDR3 sequence: CASNSDTYGYTF. DNA for the CDR3: TGTGCCAGCAACTCGGACACGTATGGCTACACCTTC.